This TCR beta chain is from a study of blood T cell repertoires in COVID-19 (dated by TCRdb to about 2020). About the full investigation: Samples covering the acute and convalescent phases of COVID-19 were provided by collaborators in the United States, Italy and Spain. Samples were obtained from the ongoing ImmuneRACE study (first 160 participants) and from 950 to 1,500 subjects provided by 6 global collaborators. Deeply sampled blood TCRbeta repertoires from subjects exposed to, actively infected with, or recovered from COVID-19 were included in the dataset. Sample metadata almost always included a de-identified subject ID, COVID-19 status, age in years and sex. The prospective study material was composed of cDNA or gDNA derived from T cells, B-cell-depleted T cells, or PBMCs. The repertoires were released in a freely available public database meant as a resource for research on the immune response to SARS-CoV-2. HLA class I and class II types, where available, came from metadata supplied by the sample provider rather than from assay-based typing.

This clone turned up a few times. No cognate antigen has been identified for it. There are no base qualities to consult, and no much larger clone falls within one base. Each collaborating institution followed its own protocols to collect whole blood in K2EDTA tubes. Collaborator samples were shipped for TCRbeta analysis as frozen whole blood, isolated PBMCs, or DNA extracted from either sample type. TCRbeta CDR3 regions were amplified from genomic DNA using the immunoSEQ Assay, a bias-controlled multiplex PCR. The published analysis was carried out like this. The number of nucleated cells in each sample was estimated from the amplification of reference gene primers within the assay. To quantify the absolute abundance of each unique TCRbeta CDR3 rearrangement, sequence reads were collapsed and filtered. For each sample, productive Simpson clonality was calculated as the square root of Simpson's diversity index across productive rearrangements. TCRdb provides this immuneACCESS table in a form limited to in-frame rearrangements. Some clones are lacking; in checked studies, under half of them reflect an unresolved V gene, and why the rest are absent is not known. V, J and clone size reflect that table, while D and trimming were determined from the DNA. This sample gives about 210,000 clones in total; about 87% of them show up just once. The ten biggest clones cover 1.5% to 2% of the sample.

Between the V and J ends, shortened by 0 bases and 10 bases respectively, the junction contains 10 bases. Inclusive of the bounding cysteine and phenylalanine, the CDR3 is 12 residues long. Of the read, only the CDR3 DNA is kept; its 36 bases are in frame from base 1. The germline V gene encodes CDR1 SGHDT and CDR2 YYEEEE. Overall study results and their limits: Clinical and demographic metadata were provided uncurated, with the amount varying by source and participant.

Rearrangement joined TRBV5-6 to TRBJ1-1; the D gene is not confidently resolved. Sequencing was carried out using peripheral blood. The TCR sequence derives from a man between 65 and 80 years old with acute or convalescent COVID-19. The DNA sequence reads TGTGCCAGCAGCTTGGTTCGGGGTCGAGCTTTCTTT. It encodes CASSLVRGRAFF.